The present T cell receptor (beta chain) was sequenced within a study of control samples from healthy donors and cancer patients. With 0 bases clipped from V and 7 bases from J, the junction kept 3 bases outside the gene matches. The CDR3 totals 15 residues. Germline CDR1 is KGHSH and CDR2 is LQKENI. Assay: immunoSEQ multiplex PCR; the TCRdb copy retains only in-frame clones and omits some. Of about 71,000 clones in the sample, roughly 91% were seen once. The rearrangement uses TRBV18 and TRBJ1-4; 9 bases are shared with TRBD1. This TCR came from a man in his 60s with lung cancer. Sequencing was performed on PBMCs. This CDR3 is CASSPPSTGGEKLFF. The CDR3 region has the DNA TGTGCCAGCTCACCACCGTCGACAGGGGGTGAAAAACTGTTTTTT.